Listed here are 16 T cell receptor beta chains from one sample, sequenced in a study of blood T cell repertoires in COVID-19. TCRdb keeps only in-frame clones here, not all; method: immunoSEQ multiplex PCR. Of approximately 53,000 clones in the sample, roughly 90% were seen once. Sample: peripheral blood. The source of these receptors is a human donor in a cohort sampled during active COVID-19.

The chain employs TRBV28 and TRBJ2-3; the match to TRBD1 covers 8 bases. Germline V gene lookup returns CDR1 MDHEN and CDR2 SYDVKM. V lost 8 bases to trimming and J lost 2 bases; unmatched junction nucleotides: 3. The CDR3 runs 13 residues. CDR3 nucleotides: TGTGCCAGCCAGACAGGGGCCACAGATACGCAGTATTTT. Translation gives CASQTGATDTQYF.

V and J are TRBV7-9 and TRBJ2-7, with no clear D. CDR1 SEHNR and CDR2 FQNEAQ come from the germline V gene (reference sequence). V lost 7 bases, J lost 1 base, and 11 bases lay in between. This CDR3 is 13 amino acids long. CDR3 sequence (DNA): TGTGCCAGCATCACCCCACAGTCCTACGAGCAGTACTTC. This encodes CASITPQSYEQYF. Using reference TRBV7-9 and TRBJ2-7 for the parts outside the CDR3, the full variable domain is DTGVSQNPRHKITKRGQNVTFRCDPISEHNRLYWYRQTLGQGPEFLTYFQNEAQLEKSRLLSDRFSAERPKGSFSTLEIQRTEQGDSAMYLCASITPQSYEQYFGPGTRLTVT.

The V and J genes are TRBV19 and TRBJ1-1; D might be TRBD1 (6 bases). V was shortened by 6 bases and J by 5 bases, with 22 bases between the two germline ends. The CDR3 runs to 16 residues. Germline V gene sequence: CDR1 LNHDA, CDR2 SQIVND (reference sequence). The CDR3 loop reads CASRILTGGLRTEAFF. CDR3 sequence (DNA): TGTGCCAGTAGGATCCTAACGGGGGGGCTGCGGACTGAAGCTTTCTTT.

The rearrangement uses TRBV6-2 or TRBV6-3 and TRBJ2-5, with a tentative D call TRBD2 (5 bases). Trimming left V 5 bases short and J 5 bases short, with 9 bases between. This CDR3 region has 12 residues. Germline V gene data show CDR1 as MNHEY and CDR2 as SVGEGT. In DNA, the CDR3 is TGTGCCAGCAGTCCCAGGAGGGAGACCCAGTACTTC. Protein product: CASSPRRETQYF.

The chain joins TRBV30 to TRBJ1-1; the match to TRBD1 covers 10 bases. Trimming cost V 2 bases and J 3 bases; bases outside gene matches: 12. Germline CDR1 reads GTSNPN; CDR2 reads SVGIG (reference sequence). CDR3 length equals 17 residues. In DNA form, the CDR3 reads TGTGCCTGGAGTACAGACAGGGGGCCGGGGGTGTACACTGAAGCTTTCTTT. Translating it yields CAWSTDRGPGVYTEAFF.

This rearrangement joins TRBV11-2 to TRBJ2-2, with D possibly matching TRBD1 (6 bases). Trimming took 6 bases from V and 7 from J, leaving 21 bases between them. Per germline, CDR1 SGHAT and CDR2 FQNNGV. The CDR3 has 16 residues. CDR3 in amino acids: CASRPRGSGESGELFF. The CDR3 nucleotides are TGTGCCAGCAGACCCAGAGGGTCAGGGGAGAGCGGGGAGCTGTTTTTT.

CDR3 amino acids: CASSLDSFDARITEAFF. Written as DNA, the CDR3 is TGTGCCAGCAGCCTCGACAGCTTCGACGCACGTATCACTGAAGCTTTCTTT. The chain joins TRBV6-2 or TRBV6-3 to TRBJ1-1, with TRBD1 as a possible D gene (5 bases). The V gene lost 6 bases and the J gene lost 4 bases, with 24 bases spanning the gap. This CDR3 is 17 amino acids long. In germline, CDR1 is MNHEY, CDR2 SVGEGT.

This rearrangement joins TRBV7-7 to TRBJ2-5; possibly TRBD2 for D (5 bases). There are 13 residues in the CDR3. Trimming cost V 5 bases and J 4 bases, with 11 bases left between them. The germline V gene encodes CDR1 SSHAT and CDR2 FNYEAQ (reference sequence). Written as DNA, the CDR3 is TGTGCCAGCAGCCCTACGGGGTTAGAGACCCAGTACTTC. Its protein is CASSPTGLETQYF.

This clone was detected only a few times. V is TRBV11-2 and J is TRBJ1-1, with D uncertain. In germline, CDR1 is SGHAT, CDR2 FQNNGV. V lost 5 bases and J lost 5, with 9 bases in between. This CDR3 contains 12 residues. This CDR3 reads CASSPSPTEAFF. The CDR3 DNA reads as TGTGCCAGCAGCCCTAGCCCTACTGAAGCTTTCTTT.

The chain couples TRBV6-1 to TRBJ2-1, with 8 bases lining up with TRBD1. Trimming cost V 3 bases and J 6 bases; bases outside gene matches: 4. The CDR3 runs to 14 residues. The germline V gene encodes CDR1 MNHNS and CDR2 SASEGT. As DNA, the CDR3 is TGTGCCAGCAGTGACCCGACAGGGGTCAATGAGCAGTTCTTC. Encoded protein: CASSDPTGVNEQFF.

The genes are TRBV7-3 and TRBJ2-3; TRBD2 matches 10 bases. The CDR3 is 17 residues long. After removal of 5 bases from V and 1 base from J, the junction contained 9 bases not matched to a gene. The germline V gene encodes CDR1 SGHTA and CDR2 FQGTGA. CDR3 coding DNA: TGTGCCAGCAGCCCAAACATGGGGACTAGCGGCACAGATACGCAGTATTTT. Amino acid sequence: CASSPNMGTSGTDTQYF. Full variable domain (outside the CDR3, taken from reference TRBV7-3 and TRBJ2-3): GAGVSQTPSNKVTEKGKYVELRCDPISGHTALYWYRQSLGQGPEFLIYFQGTGAADDSGLPNDRFFAVRPEGSVSTLKIQRTERGDSAVYLCASSPNMGTSGTDTQYFGPGTRLTVL.

The rearrangement joins TRBV18 to TRBJ2-3; 11 nucleotides align to TRBD2. CDR1 KGHSH and CDR2 LQKENI come from the germline V gene. The CDR3 has 18 residues. The J segment lost 0 bases and the V segment lost 2 bases, leaving 7 bases of the junction unmatched. The CDR3 loop is CASSPRVLAGDSTDTQYF. The DNA of the CDR3 is TGTGCCAGCTCACCAAGGGTACTAGCGGGAGATAGCACAGATACGCAGTATTTT. The variable domain in full, with the rest retrieved from reference TRBV18 and TRBJ2-3, is NAGVMQNPRHLVRRRGQEARLRCSPMKGHSHVYWYRQLPEEGLKFMVYLQKENIIDESGMPKERFSAEFPKEGPSILRIQQVVRGDSAAYFCASSPRVLAGDSTDTQYFGPGTRLTVL.

V and J are TRBV19 and TRBJ1-1, with D uncertain. Germline V lookup: CDR1 LNHDA, CDR2 SQIVND (reference sequence). The CDR3 runs 13 residues. The V and J ends lost 7 bases and 0 bases respectively, with 9 bases between them. The DNA for the CDR3 is TGTGCCAGTATAGCACCGATGAACACTGAAGCTTTCTTT. Translation: CASIAPMNTEAFF.

This rearrangement joins TRBV18 to TRBJ2-1; 7 bases match TRBD1. The junction had 12 bases not matched to a gene; V was cut back by 2 bases and J by 8 bases. CDR1 is KGHSH and CDR2 is LQKENI in the germline V gene. The CDR3 has 16 residues. CDR3 DNA sequence: TGTGCCAGCTCACCAGTCGAGACAGGGCAGGCGCATGAGCAGTTCTTC. Its translation is CASSPVETGQAHEQFF.

The genes are TRBV4-2 and TRBJ1-2, with 12 bases lining up with TRBD1. CDR1 and CDR2 (germline): LGHNA, YNFKEQ. CDR3 size: 18 residues. With V trimmed by 1 base and J by 6 bases, 12 bases remained unmatched. This CDR3 is CASSQGFGAGTGGHGYTF. The CDR3 region has the DNA TGTGCCAGCAGCCAAGGATTTGGGGCCGGGACAGGGGGCCATGGCTACACCTTC.

The chain has TRBV7-2 and TRBJ2-3, with TRBD2 matching over 8 bases. Germline-derived CDR1 and CDR2 are SGHTA and FQGNSA. The CDR3 spans 17 residues. After removal of 2 bases from V and 5 bases from J, the junction contained 12 bases not matched to a gene. The CDR3 DNA follows: TGTGCCAGCAGCTTAATTCCCCCCGGGGGGGCTCTAGATACGCAGTATTTT. Its translation is CASSLIPPGGALDTQYF.